This passage covers 27 T cell receptor beta chains from one sample sequenced in a study of tumor and adjacent non-tumor tissue in lung cancer. The template was RNA from unsorted bulk tissue. TCRbeta libraries were built with three rounds of nested PCR, modified from ARM-PCR. MiXCR, applied by TCRdb to the multiplex PCR reads, yields one record per CDR3 protein. Here the sample spans tens of thousands of distinct CDR3 sequences, under 85% being singletons. The source material was lung tumor tissue. Receptor source: a woman in her fifties or sixties with non-small cell lung cancer.

This clonotype was counted at least ten times. This sequence joins TRBV4-1 and TRBJ1-5; TRBD1 is a possible D gene (5 bases). Germline V gene sequence: CDR1 MGHRA, CDR2 YSYEKL. This CDR3 spans 15 amino acids. V lost 4 bases, J lost 0 bases, and 10 bases lay in between. Written as DNA, the CDR3 is TGCGCCAGCAGCCTCCGACAGATTAGCAATCAGCCCCAGCATTTT. The encoded protein is CASSLRQISNQPQHF.

The V gene is TRBV5-1, the J gene TRBJ2-2, with TRBD2 identical over 9 bases. CDR3 size: 15 residues. V was clipped by 4 bases and J by 5 bases; unmatched bases: 6. Germline V gene data show CDR1 as SGHRS and CDR2 as YFSETQ. The CDR3 DNA sequence: TGCGCCAGCAGCCCGGCGGCGGGAGGGACCGGGGAGCTGTTTTTT. Protein sequence: CASSPAAGGTGELFF.

This clonotype was counted many times. The genes are TRBV7-9 and TRBJ2-7; 7 bases line up with TRBD1. CDR3 length: 16 amino acids. The ends lost 5 bases at V and 2 bases at J; junction bases unmatched: 12. Germline V gives CDR1 SEHNR, CDR2 FQNEAQ (reference sequence). In DNA form, the CDR3 reads TGTGCCAGCAGCCCAGTGGCCGGGACAGAACCCTACGAGCAGTACTTC. It yields the protein CASSPVAGTEPYEQYF.

This chain joins TRBV10-3 and TRBJ1-1; no definite D call. Germline assignment: CDR1 ENHRY and CDR2 SYGVKD. Trimming stripped 2 bases from V and 2 bases from J, with 12 bases between. The CDR3 sequence is 15 residues long. CDR3 in DNA: TGTGCCATCAGTGAGCGAGGATTGACCAACACTGAAGCTTTCTTT. Protein product: CAISERGLTNTEAFF.

In regard to this clonotype: Sequence at one end of the junction differs from germline and may be a read error. The genes are TRBV29-1 and TRBJ2-3; a possible D gene is TRBD1 (5 bases). This CDR3 contains 12 residues. Germline V lookup: CDR1 SQVTM, CDR2 ANQGSEA. CDR3 in amino acids: CSVVPDRDTRYF. The DNA of the CDR3 is TGCAGCGTTGTTCCAGACAGAGATACGCGGTATTTT.

Of note for this clonotype: The conserved closing phenylalanine or tryptophan is absent in this CDR3, likely reflecting a read error. The chain is built from TRBV11-2 and TRBJ1-2; 7 bases line up with TRBD1. CDR1 SGHAT and CDR2 FQNNGV come from the germline V gene. This CDR3 is built from 16 residues. J gave up 7 bases and V 1 base, and 12 bases lay outside the gene matches. CDR3 DNA sequence: TGTGCCAGCAGCTTAGGCCCCTCCGGGACAGCGTTTGGCTACACCCTC. The encoded protein is CASSLGPSGTAFGYTL.

This clonotype has more than one count but fewer than ten. Being one base from a much bigger clone, this may be a read error. V gene TRBV6-5 combines with J gene TRBJ2-3; the D gene is possibly TRBD2 (5 bases). Trimming stripped 3 bases from V and 9 bases from J, with 16 bases between. The V gene's germline CDR1 is MNHEY and CDR2 SVGAGI. This CDR3 has 14 residues. The CDR3 DNA reads TGTGCCAGCAGTTATCCAGGCGCGAAGCGGACGCAGTATTTT. Translation: CASSYPGAKRTQYF.

This clonotype was detected many times. The chain is built from TRBV5-1 and TRBJ2-7; 7 bases fit TRBD2. Trimming removed 0 bases from V and 0 bases from J; junction bases left unmatched: 3. Germline V gives CDR1 SGHRS, CDR2 YFSETQ. This CDR3 is built from 15 residues. Written as DNA, the CDR3 is TGCGCCAGCAGCTTGGCGGGAGGTGTCTCCTACGAGCAGTACTTC. Its translation is CASSLAGGVSYEQYF.

As for this clonotype: A clone one base away is much larger, so this may be a read error. J is TRBJ1-2 and V is TRBV5-1; TRBD1 matches 8 bases. The CDR3 totals 16 residues. The germline V gene has CDR1 SGHRS and CDR2 YFSETQ. After removal of 4 bases from V and 4 bases from J, the junction contained 12 bases not matched to a gene. The CDR3 spells CASSTEPGQDIYGYTF. The CDR3 coding sequence is TGCGCCAGCAGCACTGAACCGGGACAGGATATCTATGGCTACACCTTC.

Regarding this clonotype: Compared with germline, one end of the junction differs, possibly owing to a read error. This CDR3 is CATSEGVVGDSPLHF. CDR3 nucleotides: TGTGCCACCAGTGAAGGGGTCGTCGGGGACTCACCCCTCCACTTT. The chain couples TRBV6-1 to TRBJ1-6; perhaps TRBD1 as D (5 bases). The CDR3 runs to 15 residues. From germline, CDR1 is MNHNS and CDR2 SASEGT.

This clonotype has a handful of counts. Possible read error: a much larger clone is one base away. V and J are TRBV20-1 and TRBJ2-1; tentative D call: TRBD2 (5 bases). CDR1 and CDR2 (germline): DFQATT, SNEGSKA (reference sequence). The CDR3 length is 14 residues. CDR3 DNA: TGCAATGGGCCGGCGGGTTATGACTACAATGAGCAGTTCTTC. This encodes CNGPAGYDYNEQFF.

With regard to this clonotype: In this CDR3 the conserved last residue, phenylalanine or tryptophan, is missing, so a read error is likely. The CDR3 protein is CASSSFADTQYY. Here the CDR3 DNA reads TGTGCCAGCAGTTCTTTCGCAGATACGCAGTATTAT. This rearrangement joins TRBV12-3 or TRBV12-4 to TRBJ2-3; D is undetermined. There are 12 residues in the CDR3. Trimming pared 4 bases from V and 4 bases from J, leaving 6 bases between.

As concerns this clonotype: With a much larger clone just one base away, this may be a read error. The chain combines TRBV5-1 with TRBJ2-7; TRBD1 matches at 8 bases. Germline-derived CDR1 and CDR2 are SGHRS and YFSETQ. The CDR3 totals 15 residues. CDR3 nucleotide sequence: TGCGCCGGCAGCTTGCAGGGGGCCCTTACCTACGAGCAGTACTTC. Translation: CAGSLQGALTYEQYF.

On this clonotype itself: The junction departs from the called germline gene at one end, perhaps through a read error. V and J are TRBV4-1 and TRBJ2-7; 7 nucleotides line up with TRBD2. The CDR3 has 15 amino acids. Germline V gene sequence: CDR1 MGHRA, CDR2 YSYEKL. CDR3 loop: CACSQPGRNSYEQYF. The CDR3 nucleotides read TGCGCCTGCAGTCAACCCGGGAGGAACTCCTACGAGCAGTACTTC.

The genes are TRBV29-1 and TRBJ1-1, with 10 bases matching TRBD1. This CDR3 has 15 residues. J gave up 3 bases and V 7 bases, and 11 bases lay outside the gene matches. Germline V gene sequence: CDR1 SQVTM, CDR2 ANQGSEA. CDR3 protein: CSAGDRGPAHTEAFF. The CDR3 DNA sequence: TGCAGCGCTGGGGACAGGGGTCCTGCGCACACTGAAGCTTTCTTT.

The rearrangement links TRBV29-1 to TRBJ2-1, with unresolved D. Per germline, CDR1 SQVTM and CDR2 ANQGSEA. This CDR3 spans 13 amino acids. V gave up 4 bases and J gave up 4 bases, with 11 bases separating them. The CDR3 region is CSVVTTLYNEQFF. The CDR3 DNA follows: TGCAGCGTTGTGACGACCCTATACAATGAGCAGTTCTTC.

Remarks on this clonotype: The junction and the germline gene differ at one end; a read error may be behind it. The rearrangement joins TRBV6-2 or TRBV6-3 to TRBJ2-1; D is unclear. Germline lookup yields CDR1 MNHEY and CDR2 SVGEGT. CDR3 size: 15 residues. As DNA, the CDR3 is TGTTCCAGCAGGCGGACCCTCGCGTGGGGCAATGAGCAGTTCTTC. Encoded protein: CSSRRTLAWGNEQFF.

This clonotype is classed as medium-sized. The gene calls are TRBV4-2 and TRBJ1-5; no clear D. Germline lookup yields CDR1 LGHNA and CDR2 YNFKEQ. The length of the CDR3 is 15 residues. With 1 base removed from V and 2 bases from J, the gap between germline ends came to 9 bases. CDR3 coding DNA: TGTGCCAGCAGCCAAGTCCAGGACGGCAATCAGCCCCAGCATTTT. It translates to CASSQVQDGNQPQHF.

This clonotype was recorded a few times. The chain couples TRBV7-2 to TRBJ1-5; perhaps TRBD1 as D (5 bases). Germline lookup yields CDR1 SGHTA and CDR2 FQGNSA. Trimming stripped 5 bases from V and 3 bases from J, with 14 bases between. This CDR3 spans 15 amino acids. Written as DNA, the CDR3 is TGTGCCAGCAGCGGAGGATGGGGGAACAATCAGCCCCAGCATTTT. This encodes CASSGGWGNNQPQHF.

As to this clonotype: Mismatch with germline at one junction end may stem from a read error. In nucleotides, the CDR3 is TGTGCCAACGGATATAGAGACTACGGCACAGATACACAGTATTTT. It yields the protein CANGYRDYGTDTQYF. The genes are TRBV6-6 and TRBJ2-3; TRBD2 is a possible D gene (5 bases). Germline V gives CDR1 MNHNY, CDR2 SVGAGI (reference sequence). The CDR3 is 15 residues long.

With respect to this clonotype: The conserved final phenylalanine or tryptophan is absent from the CDR3, which likely points to a read error. The CDR3 sequence: CASTSGSFYEQYI. The CDR3 DNA reads TGCGCCAGTACTAGCGGTAGCTTCTACGAGCAGTACATC. The V call is TRBV10-2, the J call TRBJ2-7, with 8 nucleotides matching TRBD2. The germline gives CDR1 WSHSY, CDR2 SAAADI. The CDR3 contains 13 residues. Trimming cost V 9 bases and J 3 bases; bases outside gene matches: 7.

With respect to this clonotype: Given a much more abundant clone one base away, this may be a read error. The rearrangement uses TRBV5-1 and TRBJ2-3; 14 bases are shared with TRBD2. The CDR3 extends over 18 amino acids. Germline V gives CDR1 SGHRS, CDR2 YFSETQ. CDR3 DNA sequence: TGCGCCAGCAGCAAGGGACTAGCGGGAGCTCGCCCCACAGATATGCAGTATTTT. Its protein product is CASSKGLAGARPTDMQYF. The full variable domain, in which reference TRBV5-1 and TRBJ2-3 provide the parts outside the CDR3, is KAGVTQTPRYLIKTRGQQVTLSCSPISGHRSVSWYQQTPGQGLQFLFEYFSETQRNKGNFPGRFSGRQFSNSRSEMNVSTLELGDSALYLCASSKGLAGARPTDMQYFGPGTRLTVL.

Note on this clonotype: The junction departs from germline at one end; a sequencing error may be responsible. This sequence joins TRBV6-6 and TRBJ2-7, with D perhaps TRBD2 (6 bases). Germline V gene lookup returns CDR1 MNHNY and CDR2 SVGAGI (reference sequence). There are 13 residues in the CDR3. CDR3 in DNA: TGTGCCAGCCATATAGCGGACTCCCACGAGCAGTACTTC. It codes for CASHIADSHEQYF.

Comment on this clonotype: This may be a read error: a much more frequent sequence differs by one nucleotide. This chain links TRBV20-1 with TRBJ2-5; a weak D match, TRBD1 (6 bases). Germline assignment: CDR1 DFQATT and CDR2 SNEGSKA (reference sequence). This CDR3 is built from 14 residues. The CDR3 nucleotides are TGCAATGCTCCCCAGGAAGGGACAAAAGAGACCCAGTACTTC. It encodes CNAPQEGTKETQYF.

Turning to this clonotype: This may arise from a read error, as a much more abundant clone is one base away. The chain uses TRBV10-1 and TRBJ2-1; D is tentatively TRBD1 or TRBD2 (5 bases each). V lost 8 bases to trimming and J lost 15 bases, with 20 bases between them. From germline, CDR1 is WNHNN and CDR2 SYGVQD (reference sequence). The CDR3 runs to 12 residues. The CDR3, as DNA: TGCGCCAGCGGTCCCGGGACCGCATCCTTGTTCTTC. Its translation: CASGPGTASLFF.

On this clonotype: Relative to the germline gene, one junction end is altered; a read error may explain this. The gene calls are TRBV12-3 or TRBV12-4 and TRBJ1-5, with TRBD1 as a possible D gene (5 bases). The CDR3 consists of 15 residues. CDR3: CASAGQGASNQAQHF. DNA of the CDR3: TGTGCCAGCGCAGGGCAAGGGGCGAGCAATCAGGCCCAGCATTTT.

This clonotype has ten or more counts. The rearrangement joins TRBV25-1 to TRBJ1-4, with D possibly being TRBD1 (6 bases). The V and J ends lost 8 bases and 4 bases respectively, with 20 bases between them. CDR1 and CDR2 (germline): MGHDK, SYGVNS. The CDR3 spans 16 residues. This chain's CDR3 is CASQKGDLKFNEKLFF. In nucleotides, the CDR3 is TGTGCCAGCCAGAAGGGGGATCTGAAGTTTAATGAAAAACTGTTTTTT.